The source of this TCR beta chain is a study of response to subunit inactivated influenza vaccine. Study-wide findings and caveats: After each seasonal influenza vaccination, few new T cells are recruited, the authors suggested.

The V end lost 5 bases, the J end lost 7 bases, and 17 bases lay between the germline ends. CDR3 length equals 13 residues. Germline V gene sequence: CDR1 DFQATT, CDR2 SNEGSKA (reference sequence). TCRdb ran MiXCR on the RT-PCR reads and lists one entry per CDR3 protein. The sample yields some 500,000 distinct CDR3 sequences, approximately 12% seen once. About this clonotype itself: The antigen is unknown.

The receptor was isolated from a man aged 45-60 years who received an inactivated influenza vaccine. V gene TRBV20-1 combines with J gene TRBJ1-2; no definite D call. Specimen: PBMCs from blood, collected 40 to 50 days after vaccination. This CDR3 reads CSAVSRAGFGYTF. Written as DNA, the CDR3 is TGCAGTGCTGTTAGTAGGGCTGGATTTGGCTACACCTTC.